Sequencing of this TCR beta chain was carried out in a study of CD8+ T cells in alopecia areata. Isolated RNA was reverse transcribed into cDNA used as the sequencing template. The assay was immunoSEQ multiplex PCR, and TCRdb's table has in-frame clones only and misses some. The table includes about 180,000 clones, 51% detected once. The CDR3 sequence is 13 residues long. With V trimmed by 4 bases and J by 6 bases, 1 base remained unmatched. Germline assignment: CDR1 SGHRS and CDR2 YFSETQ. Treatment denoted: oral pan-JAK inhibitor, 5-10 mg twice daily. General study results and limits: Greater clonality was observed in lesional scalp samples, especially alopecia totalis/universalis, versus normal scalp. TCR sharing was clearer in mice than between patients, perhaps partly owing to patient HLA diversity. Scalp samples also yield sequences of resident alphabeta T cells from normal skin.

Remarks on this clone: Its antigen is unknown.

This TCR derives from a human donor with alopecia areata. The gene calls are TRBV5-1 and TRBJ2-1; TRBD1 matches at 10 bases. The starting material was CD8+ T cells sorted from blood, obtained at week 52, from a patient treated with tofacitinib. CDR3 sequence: CASSGTGANEQFF. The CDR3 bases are TGCGCCAGCAGCGGGACAGGGGCCAATGAGCAGTTCTTC. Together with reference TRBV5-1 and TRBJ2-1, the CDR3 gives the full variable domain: KAGVTQTPRYLIKTRGQQVTLSCSPISGHRSVSWYQQTPGQGLQFLFEYFSETQRNKGNFPGRFSGRQFSNSRSEMNVSTLELGDSALYLCASSGTGANEQFFGPGTRLTVL.